The 20 T cell receptor beta chains below come from one sample, sequenced in a study of CD8 T cells in ankylosing spondylitis. MiXCR, run by TCRdb on the 5' RACE reads, gives a single entry per CDR3 protein. The table records some 200,000 distinct CDR3 sequences, roughly 13% of them present only once. What was sequenced was blood, either unsorted or a sorted T cell fraction (not recorded which). The receptors were sampled from a male donor with ankylosing spondylitis or in good health (not recorded which).

This sequence joins TRBV20-1 and TRBJ2-2, with D possibly TRBD2 on 5 matching bases. Trimming removed 3 bases at V and 4 bases at J, with 9 bases between. The germline CDR1 and CDR2 sequences are DFQATT and SNEGSKA (reference sequence). This CDR3 has 13 residues. The DNA of the CDR3 is TGCAGTGCTAGGGGTGGGAGCACCGGGGAGCTGTTTTTT. Its protein product is CSARGGSTGELFF.

There are a few counts of this clonotype. The rearrangement joins TRBV30 to TRBJ2-7; D not certain. The CDR3 length is 12 residues. The germline V gene has CDR1 GTSNPN and CDR2 SVGIG (reference sequence). V was shortened by 1 base and J by 2 bases, with 6 bases between the two germline ends. The CDR3 protein is CAWSASPYEQYF. The DNA of the CDR3 is TGTGCCTGGAGTGCCAGTCCCTACGAGCAGTACTTC.

This clonotype was counted only a few times. The chain joins TRBV14 to TRBJ1-1; 9 bases fit TRBD1. V shed 4 bases, J shed 6 bases, and the junction held 6 bases outside the gene matches. CDR3 size: 14 residues. The germline gives CDR1 SGHDN, CDR2 FVKESK. The DNA for the CDR3 is TGTGCCAGCAGCCTCACCGGGACAGGGTCTGAAGCTTTCTTT. Translation gives CASSLTGTGSEAFF. Supplemented by reference TRBV14 and TRBJ1-1, the full variable domain reads EAGVTQFPSHSVIEKGQTVTLRCDPISGHDNLYWYRRVMGKEIKFLLHFVKESKQDESGMPNNRFLAERTGGTYSTLKVQPAELEDSGVYFCASSLTGTGSEAFFGQGTRLTVV.

In this sample, this clonotype turned up a few times. This chain joins TRBV10-3 and TRBJ2-3; a possible D gene is TRBD2 (5 bases). The V gene lost 4 bases and the J gene lost 7 bases, with 18 bases spanning the gap. This CDR3 is built from 15 residues. Germline CDR1 reads ENHRY; CDR2 reads SYGVKD. CDR3 in amino acids: CAISGARAGVYTQYF. The CDR3 bases are TGTGCCATCAGTGGTGCGCGGGCGGGCGTATATACGCAGTATTTT.

J is TRBJ2-7 and V is TRBV20-1, with D uncertain. Per germline, CDR1 DFQATT and CDR2 SNEGSKA (reference sequence). Trimming took off 0 bases at V and 3 bases at J, with 18 bases between the two ends. This CDR3 is 16 amino acids long. CDR3 nucleotide sequence: TGCAGTGCTAGAGACCGTGTGGGCGGAAGACTCTACGAGCAGTACTTC. Encoded protein: CSARDRVGGRLYEQYF.

This sequence joins TRBV15 and TRBJ2-3; 9 nucleotides agree with TRBD2. V shed 5 bases and J 2 bases; nucleotides not matched to a gene: 5. The germline gives CDR1 LNHNV, CDR2 YYDKDF (reference sequence). The CDR3 runs to 15 residues. This CDR3 is CATSPSGTNTDTQYF. The CDR3 region has the DNA TGTGCCACCAGCCCTAGCGGGACTAACACAGATACGCAGTATTTT.

This clonotype was seen a few times. The chain couples TRBV7-9 to TRBJ2-5; 7 positions match TRBD2. The J segment lost 5 bases and the V segment lost 5 bases, leaving 8 bases of the junction unmatched. Germline CDR1 reads SEHNR; CDR2 reads FQNEAQ (reference sequence). The CDR3 extends over 14 amino acids. CDR3 coding DNA: TGTGCCAGCAGCCACACAGGACTAGGGGAGACCCAGTACTTC. It translates to CASSHTGLGETQYF.

This clonotype came up a few times. V and J are TRBV3-1 and TRBJ1-2; possible D gene TRBD1, 6 bases. Germline V CDR1 and CDR2: LGHDT, YNNKEL (reference sequence). This CDR3 region has 15 residues. V shed 4 bases and J shed 3 bases, with 15 bases lying between them. CDR3 sequence: CASSLGRGPHYGYTF. The CDR3 nucleotides are TGTGCCAGCAGCCTTGGTCGGGGGCCGCACTATGGCTACACCTTC.

There are many counts of this clonotype. This chain connects TRBV7-2 to TRBJ2-1, with no clear D. The length of the CDR3 is 15 residues. CDR1 is SGHTA and CDR2 is FQGNSA in the germline V gene. Trimming pared 1 base from V and 7 bases from J, leaving 14 bases between. The CDR3 DNA reads as TGTGCCAGCAGCTTAGTAACCGACACCGGGAATGAGCAGTTCTTC. It translates to CASSLVTDTGNEQFF.

This clonotype showed up many times. This chain joins TRBV27 and TRBJ2-1, with no clear D. The length of the CDR3 is 16 residues. With 1 base removed from V and 10 bases from J, the gap between germline ends came to 20 bases. Germline CDR1 is MNHEY and CDR2 is SMNVEV (reference sequence). For the CDR3, the DNA is TGTGCCAGCAGTTTATTCCATGCCCCCGGTACTGTCGAGCAGTTCTTC. Encoded protein: CASSLFHAPGTVEQFF.

This clonotype was detected only a few times. The rearrangement uses TRBV4-1 and TRBJ1-5, with a possible D match to TRBD1 (6 bases). This CDR3 is built from 17 residues. Germline lookup yields CDR1 MGHRA and CDR2 YSYEKL. The germline V and J ends were trimmed by 0 bases and 3 bases, with 15 bases remaining between them. The DNA of the CDR3 is TGCGCCAGCAGCCAAGATGGCAGGGGAACTAACAATCAGCCCCAGCATTTT. Residues: CASSQDGRGTNNQPQHF.

This chain connects TRBV7-9 to TRBJ2-1; D remains unclear. CDR1 is SEHNR and CDR2 is FQNEAQ in the germline V gene (reference sequence). With 5 bases removed from V and 4 bases from J, the gap between germline ends came to 12 bases. CDR3 length equals 14 residues. CDR3 coding DNA: TGTGCCAGCAGCGCAGATAGCCGATACAATGAGCAGTTCTTC. It specifies CASSADSRYNEQFF.

The chain recombines TRBV4-1 with TRBJ2-2; tentative D call: TRBD2 (5 bases). The CDR3 has 16 amino acids. V dropped 1 base and J dropped 2 bases, with 11 bases sitting between them. Germline V gives CDR1 MGHRA, CDR2 YSYEKL. In DNA, the CDR3 is TGCGCCAGCAGCCAAGCGACGGGGAGCAACACCGGGGAGCTGTTTTTT. This translates into CASSQATGSNTGELFF.

V is TRBV12-3 or TRBV12-4 and J is TRBJ2-5; no definite D call. The CDR3 runs to 13 residues. Trimming stripped 5 bases from V and 0 bases from J, with 7 bases between. CDR3 amino acids: CASSVANQETQYF. The CDR3 DNA sequence: TGTGCCAGCAGTGTGGCGAACCAAGAGACCCAGTACTTC.

V usage is TRBV6-6 and J usage is TRBJ2-5; D ambiguous. Germline assignment: CDR1 MNHNY and CDR2 SVGAGI (reference sequence). The CDR3 spans 13 residues. V was pared by 6 bases and J by 5 bases, with 13 bases between. DNA for the CDR3: TGTGCCAGCAGGGCAGGTTTCGGGGAGACCCAGTACTTC. It specifies CASRAGFGETQYF.

The rearrangement links TRBV7-9 to TRBJ2-1; TRBD1 might be the D (6 bases). Germline CDR1 SEHNR, CDR2 FQNEAQ (reference sequence). The germline V and J ends were trimmed by 1 base and 12 bases, with 13 bases remaining between them. The CDR3 totals 13 residues. The CDR3 here is CASSLVTGRGQFF. CDR3 nucleotide sequence: TGTGCCAGCAGCTTAGTCACCGGCAGGGGGCAGTTCTTC.

This CDR3 reads CSVESLGFADSTDTQYF. As DNA, the CDR3 is TGCAGCGTTGAATCTTTGGGGTTCGCCGATAGCACAGATACGCAGTATTTT. The chain couples TRBV29-1 to TRBJ2-3; D call uncertain. Trimming stripped 2 bases from V and 0 bases from J, with 18 bases between. The CDR3 sequence is 17 residues long. Germline V gene lookup returns CDR1 SQVTM and CDR2 ANQGSEA.

The V call is TRBV4-2, the J call TRBJ2-7; D is unresolved. The V end was cut by 0 bases, the J end by 4 bases, with 13 bases between. The germline CDR1 and CDR2 sequences are LGHNA and YNFKEQ. The CDR3 length is 15 residues. This CDR3 is CASSQDPGVVYEQYF. The CDR3 bases are TGTGCCAGCAGCCAAGATCCGGGCGTTGTGTACGAGCAGTACTTC.

V gene TRBV4-1 combines with J gene TRBJ2-1; D call uncertain. Trimming shortened V by 0 bases and J by 5 bases, and 2 bases separated the two germline ends. This CDR3 comprises 12 residues. Germline lookup yields CDR1 MGHRA and CDR2 YSYEKL. The CDR3 sequence: CASSQENNEQFF. DNA of the CDR3: TGCGCCAGCAGCCAAGAAAACAATGAGCAGTTCTTC.

This clonotype was recorded a few times. The V call is TRBV10-1, the J call TRBJ1-1; D uncertain. The CDR3 extends over 13 amino acids. Germline assignment: CDR1 WNHNN and CDR2 SYGVQD (reference sequence). The V end lost 0 bases, the J end lost 5 bases, and 7 bases lay between the germline ends. CDR3 sequence: CASSESSGTEAFF. CDR3 sequence (DNA): TGCGCCAGCAGTGAGTCGAGCGGAACTGAAGCTTTCTTT.